This entry describes one T cell receptor (beta chain). The target antigen is unknown. Trimming cost V 5 bases and J 0 bases; bases outside gene matches: 1. Germline CDR1 is SEHNR and CDR2 is FQNEAQ (reference sequence). The CDR3 is 15 amino acids. The data were obtained in a study of radiotherapy plus CTLA-4 blockade in lung cancer. Study findings and constraints: Interferon-beta and early blood T cell clone dynamics reportedly predicted response best. TCR clones from tumors expanded in blood after radiotherapy plus ipilimumab.

Profiled with immunoSEQ multiplex PCR; TCRdb holds only in-frame clones, not every one. Of 81,000 or so clones in the sample, about 80% were seen once. Those with chemo-refractory metastatic non-small-cell lung cancer were treated with focal radiation combined with CTLA-4 blockade using ipilimumab. The V gene is TRBV7-9, the J gene TRBJ2-6; 7 bases align to TRBD1. The starting material was peripheral blood, obtained from a patient treated with radiotherapy plus ipilimumab. The sequence derives from a human donor with non-small cell lung cancer that progressed on radiotherapy plus ipilimumab. CDR3 region: CASSGTASGANVLTF. As DNA, the CDR3 is TGTGCCAGCAGCGGGACAGCCTCTGGGGCCAACGTCCTGACTTTC.